These 21 T cell receptor beta chains came from one sample sequenced in a study of shared clonotypes between healthy human individuals. Assay: immunoSEQ multiplex PCR; the TCRdb copy retains only in-frame clones and omits some. The sample lists 2 million or so clones, about 95% occurring once. CD45RO-negative, CCR7-positively selected cells formed the naive CD8 fraction, excluding terminally differentiated effector memory CD45RA+ cells. The specimen sequenced was naive CD8+ T cells sorted from blood. The receptors derive from a man aged 18 to 30 in good health.

This clone came up once. This chain joins TRBV7-9 and TRBJ2-3, with a weak D call TRBD2 (7 bases). The CDR3 spans 16 residues. Germline CDR1 and CDR2: SEHNR and FQNEAQ (reference sequence). With 1 base removed from V and 4 bases from J, the gap between germline ends came to 15 bases. The CDR3 is CASSLVGTGGADTQYF. CDR3 nucleotides: TGTGCCAGCAGCTTAGTAGGTACGGGGGGCGCAGATACGCAGTATTTT.

The chain is built from TRBV7-2 and TRBJ2-7, with 11 positions matching TRBD2. The trim removed 4 bases at V and 2 bases at J, leaving 4 bases unmatched. Looked up from germline, CDR1 is SGHTA and CDR2 is FQGNSA. This CDR3 is 15 amino acids long. As DNA, the CDR3 is TGTGCCAGCAGCTGGGGACTAGCGGTCCCCTACGAGCAGTACTTC. Amino acids: CASSWGLAVPYEQYF.

The V call is TRBV7-2, the J call TRBJ2-1, with D hard to call. V was cut by 3 bases and J by 8 bases, with 11 bases left in between. CDR3 size: 13 residues. Germline V gene sequence: CDR1 SGHTA, CDR2 FQGNSA. This chain's CDR3 is CASSFTPAHEQFF. For the CDR3, the DNA is TGTGCCAGCAGCTTCACCCCGGCCCATGAGCAGTTCTTC.

The rearrangement links TRBV5-4 to TRBJ1-2; D gene unclear. V was pared by 1 base and J by 7 bases, with 11 bases between. CDR1 is SGHNT and CDR2 is YYREEE in the germline V gene (reference sequence). This CDR3 has 13 residues. The CDR3 DNA sequence: TGTGCCAGCAGCTTGTCTAACGCTGCTGGCTACACCTTC. Amino acids: CASSLSNAAGYTF.

Points on this clone: Other DNA sequences of this sample code for an identical CDR3. The chain joins TRBV10-3 to TRBJ2-2; D not certain. The germline gives CDR1 ENHRY, CDR2 SYGVKD. The CDR3 consists of 12 residues. V lost 6 bases to trimming and J lost 1 base, with 3 bases between them. The CDR3: CAIRRNTGELFF. For the CDR3, the DNA is TGTGCCATCAGAAGGAACACCGGGGAGCTGTTTTTT.

The genes are TRBV9 and TRBJ1-1; D remains unclear. This CDR3 is built from 13 residues. CDR1 SGDLS and CDR2 YYNGEE come from the germline V gene. The ends were cut back, 4 bases at V and 1 base at J, with 8 bases in the middle. The DNA for the CDR3 is TGTGCCAGCAGCCGCCTATGGAACACTGAAGCTTTCTTT. This translates into CASSRLWNTEAFF.

The chain is built from TRBV5-4 and TRBJ2-7, with 7 nucleotides matching TRBD1. Germline V gene data show CDR1 as SGHNT and CDR2 as YYREEE (reference sequence). The CDR3 consists of 16 residues. V was clipped by 0 bases and J by 6 bases; unmatched bases: 12. The CDR3 is CASSLEGFKGAVEQYF. Here the CDR3 DNA reads TGTGCCAGCAGCTTGGAAGGGTTTAAGGGGGCGGTCGAGCAGTACTTC. The full variable domain, its missing parts supplied by reference TRBV5-4 and TRBJ2-7, is ETGVTQSPTHLIKTRGQQVTLRCSSQSGHNTVSWYQQALGQGPQFIFQYYREEENGRGNFPPRFSGLQFPNYSSELNVNALELDDSALYLCASSLEGFKGAVEQYFGPGTRLTVT.

The chain recombines TRBV7-9 with TRBJ2-1; 10 bases agree with TRBD1. This CDR3 has 15 amino acids. Germline values: CDR1 SEHNR, CDR2 FQNEAQ (reference sequence). J was trimmed by 10 bases and V by 5 bases; bases with no gene match: 11. The CDR3 DNA reads as TGTGCCAGCAGCGCCCGGGACAGGGGAATAGAGGAGCAGTTCTTC. It is translated as CASSARDRGIEEQFF.

The chain is built from TRBV7-9 and TRBJ2-3; the match to TRBD2 covers 11 bases. The V and J ends lost 6 bases and 2 bases, in that order; junction bases with no gene match: 10. Germline loops: CDR1 SEHNR, CDR2 FQNEAQ (reference sequence). The CDR3 loop spans 17 amino acids. The DNA for the CDR3 is TGTGCCAGCAGAGGGACTAGCGGAACACTTTACACAGATACGCAGTATTTT. Protein sequence: CASRGTSGTLYTDTQYF.

The V gene is TRBV27, the J gene TRBJ1-1; TRBD1 matches at 7 bases. CDR3 length equals 13 residues. V dropped 6 bases and J dropped 3; count of bases not matched to a gene: 4. Per germline, CDR1 MNHEY and CDR2 SMNVEV (reference sequence). The CDR3 nucleotides are TGTGCCAGCAGGGCAGGGGGAGACACTGAAGCTTTCTTT. This gives the protein CASRAGGDTEAFF.

The chain's CDR3 is CASSPTGGGNTGELFF. The CDR3 bases are TGTGCCAGCAGTCCTACAGGGGGTGGGAACACCGGGGAGCTGTTTTTT. The chain carries TRBV27 and TRBJ2-2; 8 bases agree with TRBD1. CDR1 and CDR2 from the germline V gene are MNHEY and SMNVEV (reference sequence). This CDR3 spans 16 amino acids. With V trimmed by 5 bases and J by 1 base, 6 bases remained unmatched.

The chain recombines TRBV7-6 with TRBJ2-1; no definite D call. Trimming pared 0 bases from V and 9 bases from J, leaving 6 bases between. This CDR3 spans 12 amino acids. The germline V gene encodes CDR1 SGHVS and CDR2 FNYEAQ. CDR3 protein: CASSLAGSEQFF. DNA of the CDR3: TGTGCCAGCAGCTTAGCGGGGTCTGAGCAGTTCTTC.

Notes on this clone: The identical CDR3 is also encoded by other nucleotide sequences in the sample. The gene calls are TRBV7-9 and TRBJ2-7; 9 bases line up with TRBD2. This CDR3 is built from 14 residues. CDR1 and CDR2 (germline): SEHNR, FQNEAQ (reference sequence). The V gene end was trimmed by 3 bases and the J gene end by 4 bases; junction bases not matched to a gene: 4. CDR3 sequence: CASSFPAGGYEQYF. The CDR3 coding sequence is TGTGCCAGCAGCTTCCCAGCGGGGGGTTACGAGCAGTACTTC.

The chain employs TRBV11-2 and TRBJ2-2; no clear D gene. Between the trimmed V and J ends, which lost 1 base and 5 bases, there was a span of 8 bases. This CDR3 is 14 amino acids long. Germline V CDR1 and CDR2: SGHAT, FQNNGV. The DNA for the CDR3 is TGTGCCAGCAGCTTAGGGGTTGGGACCGGGGAGCTGTTTTTT. It is translated as CASSLGVGTGELFF.

This rearrangement joins TRBV11-1 to TRBJ2-1; TRBD1 or TRBD2 may be the D gene (5 bases each). V shed 1 base and J shed 4 bases, with 17 bases lying between them. CDR1 SGHAT and CDR2 FQDESV come from the germline V gene (reference sequence). CDR3 length: 17 residues. The CDR3 sequence: CASSLDPRDQLYNEQFF. CDR3 bases: TGTGCCAGCAGCTTAGACCCCCGGGACCAATTATACAATGAGCAGTTCTTC. The variable domain in full, completed from reference TRBV11-1 and TRBJ2-1, reads EAEVAQSPRYKITEKSQAVAFWCDPISGHATLYWYRQILGQGPELLVQFQDESVVDDSQLPKDRFSAERLKGVDSTLKIQPAELGDSAMYLCASSLDPRDQLYNEQFFGPGTRLTVL.

Concerning this clone: The junction departs from germline at one end; a sequencing error may be responsible. This same CDR3 is encoded by further DNA sequences in the sample. The CDR3 is CASSVASSGVGTDTQYF. CDR3 in DNA: TGTGCCAGCAGCGTAGCTTCCAGCGGAGTGGGCACAGATACGCAATATTTT. This chain connects TRBV9 to TRBJ2-3; tentative D call: TRBD2 (5 bases). Germline V gene lookup returns CDR1 SGDLS and CDR2 YYNGEE. This CDR3 contains 17 residues.

The V call is TRBV7-9, the J call TRBJ2-3, with 11 bases that match TRBD2. CDR1 and CDR2 (germline): SEHNR, FQNEAQ (reference sequence). The junction had 13 bases not matched to a gene; V was cut back by 5 bases and J by 6 bases. The CDR3 is 17 amino acids. The DNA for the CDR3 is TGTGCCAGCAGCCCCGGGACTAGCGGCCCTAGGGATGATACGCAGTATTTT. It codes for CASSPGTSGPRDDTQYF.

V and J are TRBV4-1 and TRBJ2-7; D may be TRBD1 (5 bases). This CDR3 has 13 amino acids. Germline assignment: CDR1 MGHRA and CDR2 YSYEKL. With 6 bases removed from V and 3 bases from J, the gap between germline ends came to 12 bases. Here the CDR3 reads CASSQQVNYEQYF. The CDR3 DNA reads TGCGCCAGCAGTCAACAGGTGAACTACGAGCAGTACTTC.

J is TRBJ1-6 and V is TRBV23-1; D is perhaps TRBD1 (6 bases). TRBV23-1 qualifies as an ORF whose function is uncertain. The CDR3 is 17 amino acids. The V gene lost 1 base and the J gene lost 7 bases, with 17 bases spanning the gap. The CDR3 sequence: CASSQWGQNWRNSPLHF. The CDR3 coding sequence is TGCGCCAGCAGTCAATGGGGGCAGAACTGGAGGAATTCACCCCTCCACTTT.

On this clone itself: Additional DNA sequences in this sample encode the identical CDR3. The rearrangement links TRBV6-5 to TRBJ2-2; D not resolved. The CDR3 covers 14 residues. From germline, CDR1 is MNHEY and CDR2 SVGAGI. The V gene lost 0 bases and the J gene lost 5 bases, with 7 bases spanning the gap. CDR3 loop: CASSYSGGTGELFF. CDR3 nucleotide sequence: TGTGCCAGCAGTTACTCCGGTGGAACCGGGGAGCTGTTTTTT.

Only one count was recorded for this clone. The identical CDR3 is also encoded by other nucleotide sequences in the sample. The V gene is TRBV6-6, the J gene TRBJ2-3; unclear D gene. V shed 2 bases and J shed 3 bases, with 6 bases lying between them. The CDR3 loop spans 13 amino acids. Germline assignment: CDR1 MNHNY and CDR2 SVGAGI (reference sequence). The CDR3 DNA reads TGTGCCAGCAGTTACGGACCGACAGATACGCAGTATTTT. The encoded protein is CASSYGPTDTQYF.